This T cell receptor beta chain appears in the sequencing data of a study of technical replicates of blood from a handful of donors. TCRdb keeps only in-frame clones here, not all; method: immunoSEQ multiplex PCR. Found here are about 93,000 clones, around 96% of them singletons; the top ten hold just over 0.25%. The CDR3 is 15 residues long. V lost 3 bases, J lost 4 bases, and 5 bases stayed unmatched. The germline gives CDR1 WNHNN, CDR2 SYGVQD (reference sequence). Sequenced sample: T cells isolated from PBMCs. The chain recombines TRBV10-1 with TRBJ1-5; 8 bases are shared with TRBD1. The TCR comes from a human donor in good health. The CDR3 is CASSEEQGVNQPQHF. The CDR3, as DNA: TGCGCCAGCAGTGAAGAACAGGGGGTAAATCAGCCCCAGCATTTT.